The present TCR beta chain was sequenced within a study of T-cell reconstitution after alpha-beta-depleted transplantation in children. Unique molecular identifiers were incorporated into the prepared TCRbeta library. TCRdb re-called the PCR reads with MiXCR, one entry per CDR3 protein. The data show 550,000 to 800,000 distinct CDR3 sequences, with around 13% seen just once and roughly 0.77% held by the top ten. Study-level results: In some patients, recipient T cells and intrathymic progenitors surviving conditioning explained high day-60 diversity. Several hundred graft clones that had expanded were reportedly the source of alpha-beta T cells about two months after transplant. From newly produced T cells came most of the T-cell counts and diversity one year after transplant.

Trimming took 0 bases from V and 3 from J, leaving 12 bases between them. The germline V gene has CDR1 MNHEY and CDR2 SVGAGI. The CDR3 consists of 15 residues. A word on this clonotype: Its antigen is unidentified.

The sample consisted of PBMCs, taken before TCRalphabeta/CD19-depleted stem cell transplant. This rearrangement joins TRBV6-5 to TRBJ2-7; tentatively, D is TRBD1 (6 bases). This clonotype was obtained from a girl between 2 and 10 years old with congenital amegakaryocytic thrombocytopenia, due to receive a stem cell transplant. In DNA form, the CDR3 reads TGTGCCAGCAGTTACTCCCCACAGGGTGGCTACGAGCAGTACTTC. It translates to CASSYSPQGGYEQYF.